This is a list of T cell receptor beta chains from one sample in a study of cytomegalovirus exposure and HLA in healthy donors. Using immunoSEQ multiplex PCR, the repertoire was profiled, and TCRdb retains in-frame clones only, with some absent. Of over 200,000 clones listed, approximately 90% are singletons. Input material: PBMCs. All receptors come from a woman aged 18-29 years in good health and CMV-seronegative. CDR3s include the opening cysteine and the closing phenylalanine or tryptophan. A D gene is named only where the DNA matches it firmly. A row's size may be missing; if present it is once, few, many or a size class.

d_call	v_call	j_call	clone_size	cdr3_length	cdr3_aa	cdr3_nt
TRBD2	TRBV4-2	TRBJ2-5	.	15	CASSQDLSGGDAQYF	TGTGCCAGCAGCCAAGATTTATCGGGGGGAGACGCCCAGTACTTC
.	TRBV10-3	TRBJ1-2	.	14	CAISDRDKNYGYTF	TGTGCCATCAGCGACCGGGACAAGAACTATGGCTACACCTTC
TRBD1	TRBV7-6	TRBJ1-4	.	15	CASSSGQGWDEKLFF	TGTGCCAGCAGCTCGGGACAGGGGTGGGACGAAAAACTGTTTTTT
.	TRBV4-3	TRBJ1-1	.	16	CASSHLPMTGNTEAFF	TGCGCCAGCAGCCATTTGCCTATGACAGGGAACACTGAAGCTTTCTTT
TRBD1	TRBV11-3	TRBJ1-2	.	15	CASSGRGTGGEGYTF	TGTGCCAGCAGCGGAAGAGGGACAGGGGGTGAAGGCTACACCTTC
TRBD2	TRBV9	TRBJ2-7	.	15	CASSVVSGRASEQYF	TGTGCCAGCAGCGTAGTGAGCGGGAGGGCCTCCGAGCAGTACTTC
.	TRBV7-7	TRBJ1-4	.	13	CASSLNSNEKLFF	TGTGCCAGCAGCTTAAACAGCAATGAAAAACTGTTTTTT
TRBD1	TRBV5-1	TRBJ1-2	.	16	CASSLVRTGAAYGYTF	TGCGCCAGCAGCTTGGTTAGGACAGGGGCCGCCTATGGCTACACCTTC
TRBD1	TRBV4-1	TRBJ1-1	.	15	CASSARQGMNTEAFF	TGCGCCAGCAGCGCCAGACAGGGAATGAACACTGAAGCTTTCTTT
.	TRBV2	TRBJ1-4	.	14	CASSFGQPNEKLFF	TGTGCCAGCAGTTTCGGACAGCCTAATGAAAAACTGTTTTTT
.	TRBV4-1	TRBJ1-2	.	14	CASSQVGRFYGYTF	TGCGCCAGCAGCCAAGTTGGCAGGTTCTATGGCTACACCTTC
TRBD1	TRBV11-2	TRBJ2-7	.	15	CASSPSWGQFYEQYF	TGTGCCAGCAGCCCCTCCTGGGGACAGTTCTACGAGCAGTACTTC
.	TRBV30	TRBJ2-7	.	11	CAWEQAIEQYF	TGTGCCTGGGAACAGGCGATCGAGCAGTACTTC
.	TRBV19	TRBJ2-3	.	14	CASKGTSTTDTQYF	TGTGCCAGTAAGGGTACTAGCACCACAGATACGCAGTATTTT
.	TRBV7-2	TRBJ2-1	.	14	CASSQAGPYNEQFF	TGTGCCAGCAGCCAAGCGGGTCCCTACAATGAGCAGTTCTTC
TRBD1	TRBV7-8	TRBJ1-5	.	15	CASSSDRVRNQPQHF	TGTGCCAGCAGCTCGGACAGGGTACGCAATCAGCCCCAGCATTTT
TRBD1	TRBV29-1	TRBJ1-1	.	14	CSVDQGAREFEAFF	TGCAGCGTGGATCAGGGGGCGAGAGAATTTGAAGCTTTCTTT
.	TRBV5-4	TRBJ1-2	.	13	CASSLTGIGGYTF	TGTGCCAGCAGCTTGACAGGGATCGGGGGCTACACCTTC
TRBD1	TRBV6-5	TRBJ2-7	once	14	CASNLGQGAYEQYF	TGTGCCAGCAACCTCGGACAGGGCGCCTACGAGCAGTACTTC
.	TRBV10-2	TRBJ1-2	.	13	CASSEYYRDGYTF	TGCGCCAGCAGTGAGTACTACAGGGATGGCTACACCTTC
.	TRBV4-1	TRBJ1-4	.	15	CASSQVRSWAEKLFF	TGCGCCAGCAGCCAAGTACGGTCTTGGGCTGAAAAACTGTTTTTT
.	TRBV4-2	TRBJ2-2	.	16	CASSHDSGTITGELFF	TGTGCCAGCAGCCATGATTCCGGGACAATCACCGGGGAGCTGTTTTTT
.	TRBV28	TRBJ2-2	once	16	CASKPTRERNTGELFF	TGTGCCAGCAAACCGACTAGGGAACGGAACACCGGGGAGCTGTTTTTT
TRBD1	TRBV2	TRBJ1-1	.	16	CASSKTRTGPDTEAFF	TGTGCCAGCAGTAAGACGAGGACAGGGCCAGACACTGAAGCTTTCTTT
TRBD1	TRBV7-2	TRBJ2-5	few	17	CASSPPEGQPLGKTQYF	TGTGCCAGCAGCCCCCCCGAGGGACAGCCACTGGGAAAGACCCAGTACTTC
TRBD2	TRBV7-9	TRBJ2-5	.	17	CASSSAGTSGVVETQYF	TGTGCCAGCAGCTCAGCCGGGACTAGCGGGGTTGTGGAGACCCAGTACTTC
TRBD1	TRBV6-5	TRBJ1-2	.	13	CASRPDRDRGYTF	TGTGCCAGCAGACCAGACAGGGACCGAGGCTACACCTTC
.	TRBV5-6	TRBJ1-3	.	15	CASSTDRHSGNTIYF	TGTGCCAGCAGTACCGACAGACACTCTGGAAACACCATATATTTT
TRBD1	TRBV6-6	TRBJ2-7	.	15	CASSYKGDRAYEQYF	TGTGCCAGCAGTTACAAGGGGGACAGGGCCTACGAGCAGTACTTC
.	TRBV29-1	TRBJ2-5	.	17	CSVEPTQQGHRPGTQYF	TGCAGCGTTGAACCTACCCAACAGGGACACAGACCAGGGACCCAGTACTTC
.	TRBV11-2	TRBJ1-4	.	13	CASSSGLNEKLFF	TGTGCCAGCAGCTCCGGTTTAAATGAAAAACTGTTTTTT
.	TRBV6-6	TRBJ1-2	.	13	CASSYYPQEGYTF	TGTGCCAGCAGTTACTACCCCCAGGAAGGCTACACCTTC
TRBD1	TRBV29-1	TRBJ1-1	.	14	CSVEGQGASAEAFF	TGCAGCGTTGAGGGACAGGGGGCGAGCGCTGAAGCTTTCTTT
.	TRBV9	TRBJ1-2	.	16	CASSVGTSGVTYGYTF	TGTGCCAGCAGCGTCGGAACCTCAGGGGTAACCTATGGCTACACCTTC
TRBD2	TRBV14	TRBJ2-1	.	18	CASSQDLVRGSSYNEQFF	TGTGCCAGCAGCCAAGATCTTGTACGCGGGAGCAGCTACAATGAGCAGTTCTTC
.	TRBV6-6	TRBJ1-2	.	11	CASTGGRGYTF	TGTGCCAGCACCGGGGGTAGAGGCTACACCTTC
TRBD2	TRBV5-4	TRBJ2-7	.	14	CASSFLAGGREQYF	TGTGCCAGCAGCTTTCTAGCGGGGGGGCGCGAGCAGTACTTC
.	TRBV10-2	TRBJ2-3	.	16	CASVELAASNTDTQYF	TGCGCCAGCGTAGAGTTAGCGGCATCCAACACAGATACGCAGTATTTT
.	TRBV7-2	TRBJ2-3	.	14	CASSLGLGTDTQYF	TGTGCCAGCAGCTTAGGGCTTGGCACAGATACGCAGTATTTT
TRBD1	TRBV27	TRBJ1-5	.	14	CASSWGQGNQPQHF	TGTGCCAGCAGTTGGGGACAGGGCAATCAGCCCCAGCATTTT
TRBD1	TRBV6-9	TRBJ2-1	.	17	CASSYSTGTGLHNEQFF	TGTGCCAGCAGTTATTCAACCGGGACAGGGTTACACAATGAGCAGTTCTTC
TRBD1	TRBV7-6	TRBJ2-2	.	18	CASSFRDRGSQNTGELFF	TGTGCCAGCAGCTTCAGGGACAGGGGATCCCAGAACACCGGGGAGCTGTTTTTT
.	TRBV5-1	TRBJ2-2	.	16	CASSPGGVANTGELFF	TGCGCCAGCAGCCCCGGAGGCGTGGCGAACACCGGGGAGCTGTTTTTT
TRBD1	TRBV7-9	TRBJ1-1	.	16	CASSLSGTGRNTEAFF	TGTGCCAGCAGCCTAAGCGGGACAGGGAGGAACACTGAAGCTTTCTTT
TRBD2	TRBV7-2	TRBJ2-7	.	16	CASSLLPGLAVYEQYF	TGTGCCAGCAGCTTACTTCCGGGACTAGCGGTATACGAGCAGTACTTC
.	TRBV19	TRBJ1-3	.	14	CASRTGYSGNTIYF	TGTGCCAGTAGGACGGGTTACTCTGGAAACACCATATATTTT
TRBD1	TRBV6-5	TRBJ2-1	once	16	CASSYGTGTGESEQFF	TGTGCCAGCAGTTACGGCACCGGGACAGGGGAGAGTGAGCAGTTCTTC
TRBD1	TRBV7-2	TRBJ1-2	.	15	CASSFTGTGGYGYTF	TGTGCCAGCAGCTTTACCGGGACAGGGGGCTATGGCTACACCTTC
.	TRBV7-7	TRBJ2-5	.	15	CASSPRGGAQETQYF	TGTGCCAGCAGCCCCCGTGGAGGTGCACAAGAGACCCAGTACTTC
TRBD2	TRBV10-1	TRBJ2-5	few	17	CASNLAGPWVKEETQYF	TGCGCCAGCAATCTAGCGGGACCCTGGGTAAAGGAGGAGACCCAGTACTTC
.	TRBV6-1	TRBJ2-7	.	13	CASTNSTPSEQYF	TGTGCCAGCACAAACAGTACCCCGTCCGAGCAGTACTTC
TRBD2	TRBV27	TRBJ2-7	once	14	CASSQNSGVIEQYF	TGTGCCAGCAGTCAAAATAGCGGGGTTATCGAGCAGTACTTC
.	TRBV9	TRBJ1-2	.	13	CASSARGTGGYTF	TGTGCCAGCAGCGCAAGGGGTACTGGTGGCTACACCTTC